One and the same sample provided the 2 T cell receptor delta chains below, sequenced in a study of γδ T cells in repeated Plasmodium falciparum infection. Bulk repertoires came from Vgamma9/Vdelta2+ or Vdelta2-negative gammadelta T cells flow-sorted from PBMC. TCRdb reprocessed the multiplex PCR reads through CATT. The sample has about 93,000 delta-chain clones, 0.75% to 1% seen once; the top ten hold roughly 9.9%. Sequences were obtained from gamma-delta T cells from blood. The receptors originated from a pool of human donors (malaria-infected and uninfected, not separated).

Many counts were recorded for this clone. V is TRDV1 and J is TRDJ1; TRDD3 matches at 7 bases. The J gene is not listed in TCRdb, so it was assigned here from a DNA match to germline. After removal of 3 bases from V and 3 bases from J, the junction contained 25 bases not matched to a gene. CDR1 is TSWWSYY and CDR2 is QGS in the germline V gene. This CDR3 has 21 residues. CDR3 nucleotide sequence: TGTGCTCTTGGGGATCCTCCCCTGGGGACGGGGCGGATACGGGAACCCGATAAACTCATCTTT. Amino acid sequence: CALGDPPLGTGRIREPDKLIF.

This clone was picked up a small number of times. TCRdb has a much larger clone's protein, which differs at residue 22 from the translation of this DNA, likely because of a read error; what is shown is the protein translated from the DNA. Different DNA sequences within this sample yield the same CDR3. J is TRDJ1 and V is TRAV38-2/DV8; 7 bases line up with TRDD3. The CDR3 has 24 amino acids. CDR1 TSESDYY and CDR2 QEAYKQQN come from the germline V gene. Written as DNA, the CDR3 is TGTGCCTATAGGAGCACCCCGCGGCTACGTGGCCTCCCTGGGGGCCGGCCTTTCACCGATAAACCCATCTTT. It translates to CAYRSTPRLRGLPGGRPFTDKPIF.